This T cell receptor beta chain was recovered during a study of PD-1 blockade in classical Hodgkin lymphoma. As for time point: newly diagnosed, previously untreated cHL patient sample. With magnetic negative selection, CD4+ T cells were purified from PBMCs that had been thawed. This CDR3 contains 14 residues. Germline CDR1 is KGHSH and CDR2 is LQKENI. The trim removed 2 bases at V and 4 bases at J, leaving 3 bases unmatched. Assay used: immunoSEQ multiplex PCR; TCRdb lists only in-frame clones, some missing. The table lists 15,000 or so clones, about nine tenths of them singletons. Material for sequencing was CD4+ T cells from blood. The sequence was obtained from a human donor with classical Hodgkin lymphoma. The chain is built from TRBV18 and TRBJ1-2; TRBD1 matches 8 bases. The CDR3 bases are TGTGCCAGCTCACCATCTACAGGGGGCTATGGCTACACCTTC. Its translation: CASSPSTGGYGYTF. The full variable domain, its missing parts supplied by reference TRBV18 and TRBJ1-2, is NAGVMQNPRHLVRRRGQEARLRCSPMKGHSHVYWYRQLPEEGLKFMVYLQKENIIDESGMPKERFSAEFPKEGPSILRIQQVVRGDSAAYFCASSPSTGGYGYTFGSGTRLTVV.